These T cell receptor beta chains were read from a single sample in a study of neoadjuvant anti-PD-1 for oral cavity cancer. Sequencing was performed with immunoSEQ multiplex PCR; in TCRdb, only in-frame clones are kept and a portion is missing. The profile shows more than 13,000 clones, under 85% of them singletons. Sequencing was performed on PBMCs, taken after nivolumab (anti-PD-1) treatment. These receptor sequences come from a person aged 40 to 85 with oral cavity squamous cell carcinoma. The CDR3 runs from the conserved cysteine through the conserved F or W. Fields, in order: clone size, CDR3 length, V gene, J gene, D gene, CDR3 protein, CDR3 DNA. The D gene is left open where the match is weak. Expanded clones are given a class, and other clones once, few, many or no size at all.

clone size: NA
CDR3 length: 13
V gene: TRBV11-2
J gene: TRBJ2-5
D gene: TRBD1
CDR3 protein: CASSLGGRETQYF
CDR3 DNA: TGTGCCAGCAGCCTAGGGGGCAGGGAGACCCAGTACTTC

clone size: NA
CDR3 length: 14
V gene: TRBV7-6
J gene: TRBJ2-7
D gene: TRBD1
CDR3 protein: CASSPRQGAHEQYF
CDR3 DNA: TGTGCCAGCAGCCCCCGACAGGGGGCCCACGAGCAGTACTTC

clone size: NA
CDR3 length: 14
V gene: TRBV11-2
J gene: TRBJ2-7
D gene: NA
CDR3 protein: CASSLAGPPYEQYF
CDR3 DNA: TGTGCCAGCAGCTTGGCGGGACCCCCCTACGAGCAGTACTTC

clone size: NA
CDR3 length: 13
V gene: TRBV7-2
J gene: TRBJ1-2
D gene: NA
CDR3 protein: CASSPTWGAGYTF
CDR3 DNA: TGTGCCAGCAGCCCCACCTGGGGGGCCGGCTACACCTTC

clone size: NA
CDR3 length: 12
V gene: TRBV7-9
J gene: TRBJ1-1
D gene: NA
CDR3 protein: CASSLELLEAFF
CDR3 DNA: TGTGCCAGCAGCTTAGAACTGTTGGAAGCTTTCTTT

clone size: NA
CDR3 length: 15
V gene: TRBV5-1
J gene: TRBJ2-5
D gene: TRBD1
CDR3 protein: CASSWTGTAQETQYF
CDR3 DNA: TGCGCCAGCAGCTGGACCGGGACAGCTCAAGAGACCCAGTACTTC

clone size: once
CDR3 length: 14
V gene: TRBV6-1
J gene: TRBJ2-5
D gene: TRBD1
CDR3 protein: CASNGQGAGETQYF
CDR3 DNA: TGTGCCAGCAACGGACAGGGGGCAGGGGAGACCCAGTACTTC

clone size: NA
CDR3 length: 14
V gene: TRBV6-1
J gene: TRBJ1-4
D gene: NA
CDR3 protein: CASSEGGTYEKLFF
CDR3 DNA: TGTGCCAGCAGTGAAGGAGGGACGTATGAAAAACTGTTTTTT

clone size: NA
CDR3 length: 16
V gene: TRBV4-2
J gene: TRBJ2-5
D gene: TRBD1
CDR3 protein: CASSQASQGPQETQYF
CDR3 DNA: TGTGCCAGCAGCCAGGCCTCACAGGGGCCCCAAGAGACCCAGTACTTC

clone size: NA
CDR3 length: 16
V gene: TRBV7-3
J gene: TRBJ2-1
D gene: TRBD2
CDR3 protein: CASSSGLAGGSNEQFF
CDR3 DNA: TGTGCCAGCAGCTCGGGACTAGCGGGAGGAAGCAATGAGCAGTTCTTC

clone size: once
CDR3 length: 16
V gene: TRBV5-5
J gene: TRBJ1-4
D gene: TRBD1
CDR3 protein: CASSTGQGSTNEKLFF
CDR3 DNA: TGTGCCAGCAGCACGGGACAGGGGTCAACTAATGAAAAACTGTTTTTT

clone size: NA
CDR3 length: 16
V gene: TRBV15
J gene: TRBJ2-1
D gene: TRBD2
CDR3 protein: CATSRAGGPGSNEQFF
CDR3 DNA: TGTGCCACCAGCAGAGCGGGAGGGCCGGGGAGCAATGAGCAGTTCTTC

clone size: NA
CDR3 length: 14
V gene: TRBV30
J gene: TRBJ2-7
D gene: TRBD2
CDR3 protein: CAWSVSLAVGEQYF
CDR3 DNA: TGTGCCTGGAGTGTTAGCCTAGCGGTAGGAGAGCAGTACTTC

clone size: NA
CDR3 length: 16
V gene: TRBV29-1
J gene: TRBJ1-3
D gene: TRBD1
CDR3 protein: CSVETGVSISGNTIYF
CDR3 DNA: TGCAGCGTTGAAACAGGGGTCTCAATCTCTGGAAACACCATATATTTT

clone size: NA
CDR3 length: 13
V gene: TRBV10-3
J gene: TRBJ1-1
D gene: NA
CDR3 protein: CAISVGQNTEAFF
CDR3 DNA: TGTGCCATCAGTGTGGGGCAGAACACTGAAGCTTTCTTT

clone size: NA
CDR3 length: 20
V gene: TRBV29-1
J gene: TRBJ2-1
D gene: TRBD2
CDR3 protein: CSVEDRGLAGGAFMGNEQFF
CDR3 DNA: TGCAGCGTTGAAGATCGAGGGCTAGCGGGAGGAGCCTTCATGGGGAATGAGCAGTTCTTC